Listed below are T cell receptor beta chains from one sample, sequenced in a study of blood T cell repertoires in COVID-19. TCRdb's table, derived via immunoSEQ multiplex PCR, lists solely in-frame clones and lacks some. This table has around 270,000 clones, about 91% appearing once. The specimen sequenced was peripheral blood. All receptors derive from a young adult with COVID-19, enrolled during active disease. CDR3s include the opening cysteine and the closing phenylalanine or tryptophan. D genes are given only for firm matches. Expanded clones get a size class; other rows say once, few or many, or leave the size out.

length	D	V	size	J	CDR3	DNA
15	TRBD2	TRBV5-1	.	TRBJ2-7	CASSPSGSQRGEQYF	TGCGCCAGCAGCCCGTCGGGGTCCCAGCGGGGCGAGCAGTACTTC
16	TRBD2	TRBV2	.	TRBJ2-5	CASSRLASGGGETQYF	TGTGCCAGCAGTCGACTTGCTAGCGGAGGCGGGGAGACCCAGTACTTC
14	.	TRBV2	.	TRBJ1-5	CASSTVGSNQPQHF	TGTGCCAGCAGTACAGTAGGAAGCAATCAGCCCCAGCATTTT
17	.	TRBV24-1	.	TRBJ2-6	CATSDAVQGSGANVLTF	TGTGCCACCAGTGACGCCGTCCAGGGCTCTGGGGCCAACGTCCTGACTTTC
15	.	TRBV27	.	TRBJ2-7	CASRSGGVPGYEQYF	TGTGCCAGCAGATCGGGCGGGGTCCCCGGCTACGAGCAGTACTTC
14	.	TRBV27	.	TRBJ2-1	CASSLLGLYNEQFF	TGTGCCAGCAGTTTACTAGGACTCTACAATGAGCAGTTCTTC
17	TRBD2	TRBV15	.	TRBJ2-3	CATSRDFGRNSTDTQYF	TGTGCCACCAGCAGAGATTTCGGGAGGAACAGCACAGATACGCAGTATTTT
13	.	TRBV7-9	.	TRBJ1-1	CASSQTVNTEAFF	TGTGCCAGCAGCCAGACAGTGAACACTGAAGCTTTCTTT
14	TRBD2	TRBV2	.	TRBJ2-7	CASSGLAGTYEQYF	TGTGCCAGCAGTGGACTAGCGGGAACCTACGAGCAGTACTTC
13	.	TRBV6-5	.	TRBJ2-3	CATTSDFTDTQYF	TGTGCCACCACCTCAGATTTCACAGATACGCAGTATTTT
16	TRBD1	TRBV24-1	once	TRBJ2-1	CATSDRRDRGYNEQFF	TGTGCCACCAGTGATAGGAGGGACAGGGGCTACAATGAGCAGTTCTTC
15	TRBD2	TRBV5-1	.	TRBJ2-7	CASSVLADSSYEQYF	TGCGCCAGCAGCGTACTAGCGGACAGCTCCTACGAGCAGTACTTC
17	.	TRBV15	.	TRBJ1-5	CATSRGQQGRDNQPQHF	TGTGCCACCAGCAGGGGACAACAGGGTAGGGACAATCAGCCCCAGCATTTT
15	TRBD1	TRBV18	.	TRBJ1-5	CASSPSRGQGQPQHF	TGTGCCAGCTCACCGTCCAGGGGGCAGGGTCAGCCCCAGCATTTT
17	TRBD2	TRBV29-1	.	TRBJ2-3	CSVEWASGRVITDTQYF	TGCAGCGTTGAATGGGCTAGCGGGAGGGTTATCACAGATACGCAGTATTTT
15	TRBD1	TRBV27	.	TRBJ2-7	CASSLTGGLSYEQYF	TGTGCCAGCAGTTTAACAGGGGGCCTCTCCTACGAGCAGTACTTC
14	.	TRBV10-3	.	TRBJ2-3	CAIRRQVSTDTQYF	TGTGCCATCAGACGACAGGTCAGCACAGATACGCAGTATTTT
16	TRBD2	TRBV7-2	.	TRBJ2-7	CASSGLGTSGRHEQYF	TGTGCCAGCAGCGGCCTGGGGACTAGCGGGAGGCACGAGCAGTACTTC
16	.	TRBV7-8	once	TRBJ2-1	CASSLGSVLVASEQFF	TGTGCCAGCAGCTTAGGCTCAGTTTTGGTGGCTAGTGAGCAGTTCTTC
17	TRBD1	TRBV10-1	.	TRBJ2-6	CASSDLRDSSGANVLTF	TGCGCCAGCAGTGACCTTAGGGACAGCTCTGGGGCCAACGTCCTGACTTTC
16	TRBD2	TRBV18	.	TRBJ2-7	CASSPFATSGSNEQYF	TGTGCCAGCTCACCATTTGCGACTAGCGGGAGCAACGAGCAGTACTTC
15	TRBD2	TRBV5-1	.	TRBJ2-7	CASSSGTSGSYEQYF	TGCGCCAGCAGCTCAGGGACTAGCGGGAGTTACGAGCAGTACTTC
14	TRBD1	TRBV28	.	TRBJ2-3	CASSSGQGRDTQYF	TGTGCCAGCAGTTCGGGACAGGGACGGGATACGCAGTATTTT
15	TRBD2	TRBV5-8	once	TRBJ2-3	CASSWGLASTDTQYF	TGTGCCAGCAGCTGGGGACTAGCAAGCACAGATACGCAGTATTTT
17	TRBD1	TRBV5-4	.	TRBJ2-5	CASSLGYGTGLVETQYF	TGTGCCAGCAGCTTGGGATATGGGACAGGGCTAGTAGAGACCCAGTACTTC
13	.	TRBV29-1	.	TRBJ2-6	CSVGHSGANVLTF	TGCAGCGTGGGGCACTCTGGGGCCAACGTCCTGACTTTC
13	TRBD1	TRBV5-1	.	TRBJ1-1	CASSPGTGYFAFF	TGCGCCAGCAGCCCGGGGACAGGTTACTTTGCTTTCTTT
15	TRBD2	TRBV2	few	TRBJ2-2	CASRGTSAFTGELFF	TGTGCCAGCAGAGGGACTAGCGCCTTCACCGGGGAGCTGTTTTTT
16	.	TRBV27	.	TRBJ2-3	CASSPAEAFSTDTQYF	TGTGCCAGCAGTCCAGCCGAGGCCTTTAGCACAGATACGCAGTATTTT
19	TRBD2	TRBV4-2	.	TRBJ2-3	CASSQDTRLAGRHTDTQYF	TGTGCCAGCAGCCAAGATACCCGGCTAGCGGGGCGTCACACAGATACGCAGTATTTT
13	TRBD2	TRBV6-5	.	TRBJ2-7	CASATSGRPEQYF	TGTGCCAGCGCGACTAGCGGGAGGCCTGAGCAGTACTTC
13	.	TRBV3-1/TRBV3-2	.	TRBJ1-2	CASSRRTTSGYTF	TGTGCCAGCAGCCGACGAACTACGAGTGGCTACACCTTC
14	TRBD1	TRBV4-1	once	TRBJ2-7	CASSQDDRDYEQYF	TGCGCCAGCAGCCAGGATGACAGGGACTACGAGCAGTACTTC
14	TRBD1	TRBV29-1	.	TRBJ1-1	CSVVFRDRATEAFF	TGCAGCGTTGTTTTCCGGGACAGGGCCACTGAAGCTTTCTTT